These T cell receptor beta chains were read from a single sample in a study of blood T cell repertoires in COVID-19. Here immunoSEQ multiplex PCR was the method, and the copy in TCRdb shows in-frame clones only, minus some. Of about 160,000 clones listed, about 80% are singletons. What was sequenced was peripheral blood. The receptors were sampled from a man between 60 and 75 years old with acute or convalescent COVID-19. Both conserved end residues are part of each CDR3. D genes are given only for firm matches. Expanded clones get a size class; other rows say once, few or many, or leave the size out.

j_call: TRBJ2-7; v_call: TRBV11-3; d_call: NA; cdr3_length: 13; clone_size: NA; cdr3_aa: CASSLGAFYEQYF; cdr3_nt: TGTGCCAGCAGCTTAGGAGCCTTCTACGAGCAGTACTTC
j_call: TRBJ2-2; v_call: TRBV7-9; d_call: NA; cdr3_length: 15; clone_size: many; cdr3_aa: CASSGGLGETGELFF; cdr3_nt: TGTGCCAGCAGCGGGGGACTTGGGGAGACCGGGGAGCTGTTTTTT
j_call: TRBJ2-5; v_call: TRBV15; d_call: TRBD1; cdr3_length: 14; clone_size: once; cdr3_aa: CATSRGTGGETQYF; cdr3_nt: TGTGCCACCAGCAGAGGGACAGGCGGTGAGACCCAGTACTTC
j_call: TRBJ1-1; v_call: TRBV7-3; d_call: NA; cdr3_length: 13; clone_size: NA; cdr3_aa: CASSEQGSTEAFF; cdr3_nt: TGTGCCAGCAGCGAACAGGGATCGACTGAAGCTTTCTTT
j_call: TRBJ1-5; v_call: TRBV7-2; d_call: TRBD1; cdr3_length: 15; clone_size: NA; cdr3_aa: CASSFRQGGNQPQHF; cdr3_nt: TGTGCCAGCAGCTTCCGACAGGGCGGCAATCAGCCCCAGCATTTT
j_call: TRBJ2-5; v_call: TRBV2; d_call: NA; cdr3_length: 12; clone_size: NA; cdr3_aa: CASSRAVETQYF; cdr3_nt: TGTGCCAGCAGCAGGGCGGTCGAGACCCAGTACTTC
j_call: TRBJ2-5; v_call: TRBV3-1/TRBV3-2; d_call: NA; cdr3_length: 15; clone_size: NA; cdr3_aa: CASSHRNPRRETQYF; cdr3_nt: TGTGCCAGCAGCCATAGGAACCCTCGGCGGGAGACCCAGTACTTC
j_call: TRBJ1-5; v_call: TRBV12-5; d_call: NA; cdr3_length: 14; clone_size: NA; cdr3_aa: CASGPPGRPGNQHF; cdr3_nt: TGTGCTAGTGGTCCTCCGGGGAGGCCGGGAAACCAGCATTTT
j_call: TRBJ2-2; v_call: TRBV6-5; d_call: NA; cdr3_length: 14; clone_size: NA; cdr3_aa: CASSSPQRTGELFF; cdr3_nt: TGTGCCAGCAGCTCCCCTCAGAGGACCGGGGAGCTGTTTTTT
j_call: TRBJ2-1; v_call: TRBV30; d_call: TRBD1; cdr3_length: 14; clone_size: NA; cdr3_aa: CAWGGQGAYNEQFF; cdr3_nt: TGTGCCTGGGGGGGACAGGGAGCCTACAATGAGCAGTTCTTC
j_call: TRBJ1-4; v_call: TRBV5-1; d_call: TRBD1; cdr3_length: 15; clone_size: NA; cdr3_aa: CASSLSPGGNEKLFF; cdr3_nt: TGCGCCAGCAGCTTATCTCCAGGGGGAAATGAAAAACTGTTTTTT
j_call: TRBJ1-4; v_call: TRBV29-1; d_call: NA; cdr3_length: 14; clone_size: NA; cdr3_aa: CSVEDGDRNEKLFF; cdr3_nt: TGCAGCGTTGAAGATGGAGACAGGAATGAAAAACTGTTTTTT
j_call: TRBJ1-2; v_call: TRBV24-1; d_call: TRBD1; cdr3_length: 15; clone_size: NA; cdr3_aa: CATSDQGQGAGGYTF; cdr3_nt: TGTGCCACCAGTGACCAGGGACAGGGGGCGGGTGGCTACACCTTC
j_call: TRBJ2-4; v_call: TRBV30; d_call: NA; cdr3_length: 12; clone_size: NA; cdr3_aa: CAWSVQGNIQYF; cdr3_nt: TGTGCCTGGAGTGTACAGGGAAACATTCAGTACTTC